The 16 T cell receptor beta chains below come from one sample, sequenced in a study of cytomegalovirus exposure and HLA in healthy donors. Both 60 Vbeta primers and 13 Jbeta primers went into the PCR. Profiling relied on immunoSEQ multiplex PCR, and the TCRdb table lists in-frame clones only, not all of them. Its table records some 89,000 clones. The sequenced sample was PBMCs. The receptor source for this set is a woman in her thirties in good health and CMV-seronegative.

The chain is built from TRBV11-3 and TRBJ2-1; 7 positions match TRBD1. Trimming at V came to 5 bases and at J to 9 bases, leaving 7 bases not matched to a gene. This CDR3 has 13 residues. Germline loops: CDR1 SGHNT, CDR2 YENEEA. The CDR3 sequence: CASSAPGQLEQFF. DNA for the CDR3: TGTGCCAGCAGCGCACCGGGACAGCTTGAGCAGTTCTTC.

The gene calls are TRBV5-1 and TRBJ1-5; D call uncertain. The CDR3 has 15 amino acids. CDR1 and CDR2 (germline): SGHRS, YFSETQ. V lost 1 base, J lost 0 bases, and 8 bases lay in between. In DNA, the CDR3 is TGCGCCAGCAGCTTGCGGGGTGATAGCAATCAGCCCCAGCATTTT. This encodes CASSLRGDSNQPQHF.

The chain joins TRBV5-4 to TRBJ2-3; D unresolved. The V gene lost 3 bases and the J gene lost 2 bases, with 7 bases spanning the gap. The length of the CDR3 is 13 residues. The germline CDR1 and CDR2 sequences are SGHNT and YYREEE (reference sequence). This chain's CDR3 is CASSSGSTDTQYF. For the CDR3, the DNA is TGTGCCAGCAGCTCCGGTTCCACAGATACGCAGTATTTT.

The chain joins TRBV28 to TRBJ2-3; D may be TRBD1 (5 bases). The CDR3 contains 16 residues. V was clipped by 5 bases and J by 2 bases, with 17 bases between them. CDR1 is MDHEN and CDR2 is SYDVKM in the germline V gene. The CDR3 sequence: CASSPENRRHTDTQYF. CDR3 DNA: TGTGCCAGCAGTCCTGAAAACAGGAGACACACAGATACGCAGTATTTT.

The chain carries TRBV27 and TRBJ1-6; D unclear. Germline assignment: CDR1 MNHEY and CDR2 SMNVEV (reference sequence). CDR3 length equals 15 residues. V lost 2 bases and J 2 bases, leaving 7 bases between the germline ends. The CDR3 DNA is TGTGCCAGCAGTTTAGTGGGCGCCTATAATTCACCCCTCCACTTT. It codes for CASSLVGAYNSPLHF.

The V call is TRBV27, the J call TRBJ2-3; TRBD1 matches at 7 bases. This CDR3 has 15 residues. The junction had 4 bases not matched to a gene; V was cut back by 4 bases and J by 0 bases. CDR1 and CDR2 from the germline V gene are MNHEY and SMNVEV (reference sequence). In nucleotides, the CDR3 is TGTGCCAGCAGTTCGTACAGGGGTAGCACAGATACGCAGTATTTT. Its translation: CASSSYRGSTDTQYF.

The CDR3 DNA reads as TGTGCCAGCAGCTTAGGTTCTACCCCTGCAACTAATGAAAAACTGTTTTTT. Translating it yields CASSLGSTPATNEKLFF. The chain recombines TRBV7-8 with TRBJ1-4; D uncertain. V dropped 1 base and J dropped 0 bases, with 12 bases sitting between them. In germline, CDR1 is SGHVS, CDR2 FQNEAQ. The CDR3 totals 17 residues. The variable domain in full, with the rest retrieved from reference TRBV7-8 and TRBJ1-4, is GAGVSQSPRYKVAKRGQDVALRCDPISGHVSLFWYQQALGQGPEFLTYFQNEAQLDKSGLPSDRFFAERPEGSVSTLKIQRTQQEDSAVYLCASSLGSTPATNEKLFFGSGTQLSVL.

As to this clone: The identical CDR3 is also encoded by other nucleotide sequences in the sample. The rearrangement links TRBV27 to TRBJ1-5; no firm D call. The CDR3 is 12 amino acids. The V end lost 3 bases, the J end lost 4 bases, and 4 bases lay between the germline ends. The germline CDR1 and CDR2 sequences are MNHEY and SMNVEV (reference sequence). The CDR3 nucleotides are TGTGCCAGCAGTTTTCAGAATCAGCCCCAGCATTTT. Encoded protein: CASSFQNQPQHF.

The chain recombines TRBV6-1 with TRBJ2-7; 7 nucleotides align to TRBD1. The length of the CDR3 is 14 residues. Germline-derived CDR1 and CDR2 are MNHNS and SASEGT. Unmatched junction bases numbered 3, after V lost 3 bases and J lost 1 base. The CDR3 is CASSDWTGSYEQYF. CDR3 DNA: TGTGCCAGCAGTGATTGGACAGGATCCTACGAGCAGTACTTC.

This sequence joins TRBV2 and TRBJ1-6; TRBD1 is a possible D gene (6 bases). This CDR3 has 15 amino acids. Trimming left V 0 bases short and J 10 bases short, with 13 bases between. The V gene's germline CDR1 is SNHLY and CDR2 FYNNEI. The CDR3 spells CASSEAAGAGSPLHF. In DNA, the CDR3 is TGTGCCAGCAGTGAAGCGGCGGGGGCTGGGTCACCCCTCCACTTT.

The J gene is TRBJ1-6, the V gene TRBV7-2; a possible D gene is TRBD1 (6 bases). CDR1 SGHTA and CDR2 FQGNSA come from the germline V gene. The CDR3 is made up of 14 amino acids. With 3 bases removed from V and 7 bases from J, the gap between germline ends came to 10 bases. The CDR3 here is CASSFRDNNSPLHF. The DNA for the CDR3 is TGTGCCAGCAGCTTCCGGGACAACAATTCACCCCTCCACTTT. Combining the CDR3 with reference TRBV7-2 and TRBJ1-6 gives the whole variable domain GAGVSQSPSNKVTEKGKDVELRCDPISGHTALYWYRQSLGQGLEFLIYFQGNSAPDKSGLPSDRFSAERTGGSVSTLTIQRTQQEDSAVYLCASSFRDNNSPLHFGNGTRLTVT.

The V and J genes are TRBV5-6 and TRBJ2-1, with 12 bases identical to TRBD2. The CDR3 consists of 15 residues. Trimming removed 2 bases from V and 7 bases from J; junction bases left unmatched: 4. Germline lookup yields CDR1 SGHDT and CDR2 YYEEEE. The CDR3 DNA sequence: TGTGCCAGCAGCTTCCGACTAGCGGGGGATAATGAGCAGTTCTTC. Protein sequence: CASSFRLAGDNEQFF.

V and J are TRBV10-3 and TRBJ1-6, with D unclear. Germline CDR1 and CDR2: ENHRY and SYGVKD. This CDR3 spans 14 amino acids. Between the trimmed V and J ends, which lost 3 bases and 7 bases, there was a span of 10 bases. The CDR3 is CAISDKITNSPLHF. The CDR3 bases are TGTGCCATCAGTGACAAGATCACAAATTCACCCCTCCACTTT.

Here the CDR3 DNA reads TGTGCCAGTTCTGGAGGGGTGGCTGAAGCTTTCTTT. The encoded protein is CASSGGVAEAFF. The rearrangement uses TRBV19 and TRBJ1-1; D might be TRBD1 (5 bases). The germline gives CDR1 LNHDA, CDR2 SQIVND (reference sequence). V was shortened by 8 bases and J by 6 bases, with 13 bases between the two germline ends. The CDR3 length is 12 residues.

V usage is TRBV6-6 and J usage is TRBJ1-1; the match to TRBD1 covers 9 bases. J lost 12 bases, V lost 4 bases, and 3 bases had no gene match. The CDR3 runs 11 residues. Germline values: CDR1 MNHNY, CDR2 SVGAGI (reference sequence). DNA for the CDR3: TGTGCCAGCAGTTTGGACAGGGGAACTTTCTTT. Translation gives CASSLDRGTFF.

CDR3: CASSRTGSSSGNTIYF. The DNA of the CDR3 is TGTGCCAGCAGCCGGACGGGGTCGAGCTCTGGAAACACCATATATTTT. This chain uses TRBV9 with TRBJ1-3; D call uncertain. The CDR3 is 16 residues long. Per germline, CDR1 SGDLS and CDR2 YYNGEE. Deletions cut 4 bases from V and 0 bases from J, with 14 bases between.